This entry describes one T cell receptor (beta chain). This sample stems from a study of response to subunit inactivated influenza vaccine. Using its own MiXCR run on the RT-PCR reads, TCRdb lists one record per CDR3 protein. The repertoire has about 570,000 distinct CDR3 sequences, around 11% of them found once; the top ten carry 11%. Germline CDR1 GTSNPN, CDR2 SVGIG (reference sequence). V lost 5 bases and J lost 10; bases outside the gene matches: 13. There are 14 residues in the CDR3. These data were likewise used in another study, on T cells expressing NK-cell markers. This second study notes: In generating TCR beta cDNA, 5'RACE template switching with UMIs was used. It was from sorted CD3+CD56+NKG2C+, CD3+CD56+NKG2C- and CD3+CD56-NKG2C+ T cells that TCR beta repertoires came. Five or six donors showed dominant NKG2C+ clonotypes comprising about 1.0-8% of their CD8+ T cells. Topping the CD3+CD56-NKG2C+ fraction as well were these clonotypes, in a few donors. It remained uncertain whether the expanded NKG2C+ T cell clones were specific for HCMV antigens.

The clonotype was recovered from a man over 45 who received an inactivated influenza vaccine. Sample: PBMCs from blood, taken on the day of vaccination. The J gene is TRBJ2-5, the V gene TRBV30; TRBD1 matches at 10 bases. Here the CDR3 DNA reads TGTGCCTGGGGACAGGGGGGGTCGTCAGGGGACCAGTACTTC. Translated, it gives CAWGQGGSSGDQYF. Full variable domain (missing parts from reference TRBV30 and TRBJ2-5): SQTIHQWPATLVQPVGSPLSLECTVEGTSNPNLYWYRQAAGRGLQLLFYSVGIGQISSEVPQNLSASRPQDRQFILSSKKLLLSDSGFYLCAWGQGGSSGDQYFGPGTRLLVL.